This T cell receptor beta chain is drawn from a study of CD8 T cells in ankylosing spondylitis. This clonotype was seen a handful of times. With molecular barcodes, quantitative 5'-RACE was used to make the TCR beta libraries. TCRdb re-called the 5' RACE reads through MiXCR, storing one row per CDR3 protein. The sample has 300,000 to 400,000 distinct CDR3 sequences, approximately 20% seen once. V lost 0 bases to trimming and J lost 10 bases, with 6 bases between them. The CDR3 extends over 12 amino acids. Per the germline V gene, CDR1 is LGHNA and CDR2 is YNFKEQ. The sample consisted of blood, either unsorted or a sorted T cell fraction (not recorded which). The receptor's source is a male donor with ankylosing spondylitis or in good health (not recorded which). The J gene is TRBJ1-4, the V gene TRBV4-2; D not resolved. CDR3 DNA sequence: TGTGCCAGCAGCCAAGAGTCGGCAAAACTGTTTTTT. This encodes CASSQESAKLFF.